One and the same sample provided the 24 T cell receptor beta chains below, sequenced in a study of T cell responses to AZD1222 COVID-19 vaccine. Clones were sequenced by immunoSEQ multiplex PCR, and TCRdb holds only the in-frame ones, with some missing. The sample yields fewer than 90,000 clones, 85% to 90% seen once. Here the sequenced sample was peripheral blood, taken 28 days after the second AZD1222 dose. These TCRs come from an adult who received the AZD1222 COVID-19 vaccine.

This chain joins TRBV5-5 and TRBJ1-4; no definite D call. Looked up from germline, CDR1 is SGHKS and CDR2 is YYEKEE (reference sequence). V was cut by 7 bases and J by 0 bases, with 16 bases left in between. CDR3 length: 16 residues. As DNA, the CDR3 is TGTGCCAGCGGTCCCCGGTCACCTGCAACTAATGAAAAACTGTTTTTT. It yields the protein CASGPRSPATNEKLFF.

This chain connects TRBV10-1 to TRBJ2-2; D possibly corresponds to TRBD1 (5 bases). CDR1 is WNHNN and CDR2 is SYGVQD in the germline V gene (reference sequence). V dropped 3 bases and J dropped 3 bases, with 8 bases sitting between them. This CDR3 has 14 amino acids. In DNA form, the CDR3 reads TGCGCCAGCAGTGACACAGGCTACACCGGGGAGCTGTTTTTT. This gives the protein CASSDTGYTGELFF.

This clone came up once. The V call is TRBV5-5, the J call TRBJ1-2; D perhaps matches TRBD1 (5 bases). Germline V CDR1 and CDR2: SGHKS, YYEKEE (reference sequence). V lost 0 bases to trimming and J lost 4 bases, with 13 bases between them. The CDR3 consists of 15 residues. In DNA form, the CDR3 reads TGTGCCAGCAGCTTGGCCCCGACAGCCATCTATGGCTACACCTTC. It is translated as CASSLAPTAIYGYTF.

This clone was observed a few times. This chain uses TRBV21-1 with TRBJ2-7; no check of the table's D call, TRBD1, against the DNA was made. TRBV21-1 is a known pseudogene. There are 17 residues in the CDR3. CDR3 protein: CASSKAPGDRVMCEQYF. CDR3 sequence (DNA): TGTGCCAGCAGCAAAGCCCCAGGGGACAGGGTGATGTGCGAGCAGTACTTC.

The V gene is TRBV28, the J gene TRBJ2-5; no definite D call. Trimming removed 3 bases at V and 0 bases at J, with 14 bases between. The germline V gene encodes CDR1 MDHEN and CDR2 SYDVKM. The CDR3 length is 16 residues. CDR3 DNA sequence: TGTGCCAGCAGTTTTGAACTGGGCCAGTACCAAGAGACCCAGTACTTC. Protein sequence: CASSFELGQYQETQYF.

The rearrangement uses TRBV27 and TRBJ2-2, with D maybe TRBD1 (6 bases). This CDR3 contains 16 residues. Germline CDR1 reads MNHEY; CDR2 reads SMNVEV (reference sequence). Trimming removed 3 bases at V and 2 bases at J, with 13 bases between. CDR3 sequence reads: CASSLIGTLNTGELFF. The CDR3 DNA reads as TGTGCCAGCAGTTTGATCGGGACACTTAACACCGGGGAGCTGTTTTTT.

Remarks on this clone: The junction departs from the called germline gene at one end, perhaps through a read error. The rearrangement uses TRBV25-1 and TRBJ2-2; D possibly corresponds to TRBD2 (7 bases). The CDR3 sequence is 16 residues long. Germline CDR1 reads MGHDK; CDR2 reads SYGVNS. CDR3 DNA sequence: TGTGCCAGCAGTGAATCTGGGAGGGGGAACGCCGGGGAGCTGTTTTTT. Residues: CASSESGRGNAGELFF. Based on the CDR3 plus reference TRBV25-1 and TRBJ2-2, the full variable domain is EADIYQTPRYLVIGTGKKITLECSQTMGHDKMYWYQQDPGMELHLIHYSYGVNSTEKGDLSSESTVSRIRTEHFPLTLESARPSHTSQYLCASSESGRGNAGELFFGEGSRLTVL.

V gene TRBV5-1 combines with J gene TRBJ1-4, with TRBD1 matching over 7 bases. Trimming took 4 bases from V and 6 from J; bases not matched to a gene: 3. CDR1 SGHRS and CDR2 YFSETQ come from the germline V gene. The CDR3 covers 13 residues. The CDR3 DNA reads as TGCGCCAGCAGCCCGGGGACAGATGAAAAACTGTTTTTT. It is translated as CASSPGTDEKLFF.

The chain uses TRBV28 and TRBJ2-2; TRBD2 agrees at 8 bases. There are 16 residues in the CDR3. V was clipped by 6 bases and J by 0 bases; unmatched bases: 6. Germline CDR1 and CDR2: MDHEN and SYDVKM. The CDR3 nucleotides read TGTGCCAGCAGGATAGCGGGGCCCTCGAACACCGGGGAGCTGTTTTTT. Translating gives CASRIAGPSNTGELFF. Supplemented by reference TRBV28 and TRBJ2-2, the full variable domain reads DVKVTQSSRYLVKRTGEKVFLECVQDMDHENMFWYRQDPGLGLRLIYFSYDVKMKEKGDIPEGYSVSREKKERFSLILESASTNQTSMYLCASRIAGPSNTGELFFGEGSRLTVL.

V is TRBV3-1 (or the pseudogene TRBV3-2) and J is TRBJ1-5; tentatively, D is TRBD1 (6 bases). The germline V gene has CDR1 LGHDT and CDR2 YNNKEL (reference sequence). Trimming left V 4 bases short and J 6 bases short, with 10 bases between. The CDR3 covers 13 residues. CDR3 region: CASSREGGQPQHF. Written as DNA, the CDR3 is TGTGCCAGCAGCCGTGAGGGGGGTCAGCCCCAGCATTTT.

CDR3 sequence (DNA): TGCAGCGTTGCCCGGACCTCCAACACCGGGGAGCTGTTTTTT. This gives the protein CSVARTSNTGELFF. The chain recombines TRBV29-1 with TRBJ2-2; D not resolved. The CDR3 length is 14 residues. Germline values: CDR1 SQVTM, CDR2 ANQGSEA. With 4 bases removed from V and 2 bases from J, the gap between germline ends came to 11 bases.

Written as DNA, the CDR3 is TGTGCCAGCAGCTTCCCAGTCTCGGAAGCTTACAATGAGCAGTTCTTC. This encodes CASSFPVSEAYNEQFF. V is TRBV28 and J is TRBJ2-1; D not certain. The CDR3 covers 16 residues. CDR1 is MDHEN, CDR2 SYDVKM, per germline. V gave up 6 bases and J gave up 4 bases, with 19 bases separating them.

This clone was picked up one time. This chain links TRBV5-5 with TRBJ2-5; 7 bases are a match to TRBD2. Trimming at V came to 3 bases and at J to 0 bases, leaving 8 bases not matched to a gene. Per the germline V gene, CDR1 is SGHKS and CDR2 is YYEKEE (reference sequence). The CDR3 covers 16 residues. DNA of the CDR3: TGTGCCAGCAGCTCGACGCTAGCGGCGTACCAAGAGACCCAGTACTTC. It specifies CASSSTLAAYQETQYF.

The rearrangement joins TRBV29-1 to TRBJ2-1, with TRBD2 identical over 8 bases. Germline trimming cut 7 bases from V and 8 bases from J; bases unmatched to any gene: 16. CDR1 and CDR2 (germline): SQVTM, ANQGSEA. The CDR3 is 15 residues long. The CDR3 DNA reads TGCAGCGCCCGACGGGAGCGGGGGAGTGGCGATGAGCAGTTCTTC. Protein: CSARRERGSGDEQFF.

The V call is TRBV6-1, the J call TRBJ1-5, with a possible D match to TRBD1 (6 bases). The germline V gene has CDR1 MNHNS and CDR2 SASEGT. The CDR3 length is 16 residues. Deletions cut 0 bases from V and 1 base from J, with 10 bases between. In DNA, the CDR3 is TGTGCCAGCAGTGAAGCGAGGGGGTTGAGCAATCAGCCCCAGCATTTT. The encoded protein is CASSEARGLSNQPQHF.

The rearrangement joins TRBV6-5 to TRBJ2-7, with D possibly TRBD2 on 6 matching bases. The CDR3 extends over 15 amino acids. The V gene lost 0 bases and the J gene lost 3 bases, with 12 bases spanning the gap. The V gene's germline CDR1 is MNHEY and CDR2 SVGAGI. The CDR3 here is CASSYSMTGVYEQYF. The CDR3 region has the DNA TGTGCCAGCAGTTACTCGATGACGGGAGTCTACGAGCAGTACTTC.

The chain uses TRBV18 and TRBJ1-5, with TRBD1 identical over 9 bases. CDR3 size: 15 residues. CDR1 is KGHSH, CDR2 LQKENI, per germline. J was trimmed by 0 bases and V by 4 bases; bases with no gene match: 1. In DNA, the CDR3 is TGTGCCAGCTCACGGACAGGGGATAGCAATCAGCCCCAGCATTTT. Protein: CASSRTGDSNQPQHF. Complete variable domain (other parts from reference TRBV18 and TRBJ1-5): NAGVMQNPRHLVRRRGQEARLRCSPMKGHSHVYWYRQLPEEGLKFMVYLQKENIIDESGMPKERFSAEFPKEGPSILRIQQVVRGDSAAYFCASSRTGDSNQPQHFGDGTRLSIL.

The chain uses TRBV5-1 and TRBJ2-7, with D possibly being TRBD2 (7 bases). Germline V gene data show CDR1 as SGHRS and CDR2 as YFSETQ. Trimming took off 4 bases at V and 0 bases at J, with 20 bases between the two ends. CDR3 size: 17 residues. CDR3 protein: CASSGGIGGLVSYEQYF. In nucleotides, the CDR3 is TGCGCCAGCAGCGGCGGGATCGGGGGGCTTGTCTCCTACGAGCAGTACTTC.

The chain employs TRBV6-5 and TRBJ2-1, with D unclear. Germline-derived CDR1 and CDR2 are MNHEY and SVGAGI. The CDR3 is 12 residues long. Trimming took off 6 bases at V and 6 bases at J, with 9 bases between the two ends. The DNA of the CDR3 is TGTGCCAGCAGCTCTTACGGCAATGAGCAGTTCTTC. Amino acids: CASSSYGNEQFF.

The rearrangement uses TRBV28 and TRBJ1-2, with 7 bases lining up with TRBD1. This CDR3 has 16 amino acids. Germline assignment: CDR1 MDHEN and CDR2 SYDVKM. After removal of 2 bases from V and 2 bases from J, the junction contained 8 bases not matched to a gene. CDR3 protein: CASSLLTGLSNYGYTF. The CDR3 nucleotides are TGTGCCAGCAGTTTACTGACAGGGCTTTCGAACTATGGCTACACCTTC.

The chain joins TRBV15 to TRBJ2-3, with 14 bases matching TRBD2. The CDR3 sequence is 17 residues long. V lost 4 bases to trimming and J lost 4 bases; unmatched junction nucleotides: 7. Germline CDR1 is LNHNV and CDR2 is YYDKDF (reference sequence). The CDR3 region has the DNA TGTGCCACCAGCAAAGCCGGGACTAGCGGGAGTTCAGATACGCAGTATTTT. Its protein product is CATSKAGTSGSSDTQYF.

The chain uses TRBV7-2 and TRBJ1-4; tentatively, D is TRBD1 (5 bases). The germline V and J ends were trimmed by 5 bases and 8 bases, with 15 bases remaining between them. The CDR3 runs 14 residues. The V gene's germline CDR1 is SGHTA and CDR2 FQGNSA. The CDR3, as DNA: TGTGCCAGCAGCCCCTCCGGGACTCGGGAAAAACTGTTTTTT. This sequence encodes CASSPSGTREKLFF.

The chain has TRBV15 and TRBJ2-7; possibly TRBD2 for D (5 bases). The CDR3 is 13 residues long. V was cut by 2 bases and J by 7 bases, with 12 bases left in between. Germline CDR1 and CDR2: LNHNV and YYDKDF (reference sequence). The CDR3 is CATSRNLAEEQYF. Written as DNA, the CDR3 is TGTGCCACCAGCAGAAACCTAGCTGAAGAGCAGTACTTC.

This clone has a single count. The chain employs TRBV19 and TRBJ2-1; the match to TRBD1 covers 8 bases. This CDR3 contains 14 residues. The V and J ends lost 7 bases and 5 bases, in that order; junction bases with no gene match: 7. From germline, CDR1 is LNHDA and CDR2 SQIVND (reference sequence). The CDR3 bases are TGTGCCAGTACCCTCAGGGGGCAAGACAATGAGCAGTTCTTC. It translates to CASTLRGQDNEQFF.